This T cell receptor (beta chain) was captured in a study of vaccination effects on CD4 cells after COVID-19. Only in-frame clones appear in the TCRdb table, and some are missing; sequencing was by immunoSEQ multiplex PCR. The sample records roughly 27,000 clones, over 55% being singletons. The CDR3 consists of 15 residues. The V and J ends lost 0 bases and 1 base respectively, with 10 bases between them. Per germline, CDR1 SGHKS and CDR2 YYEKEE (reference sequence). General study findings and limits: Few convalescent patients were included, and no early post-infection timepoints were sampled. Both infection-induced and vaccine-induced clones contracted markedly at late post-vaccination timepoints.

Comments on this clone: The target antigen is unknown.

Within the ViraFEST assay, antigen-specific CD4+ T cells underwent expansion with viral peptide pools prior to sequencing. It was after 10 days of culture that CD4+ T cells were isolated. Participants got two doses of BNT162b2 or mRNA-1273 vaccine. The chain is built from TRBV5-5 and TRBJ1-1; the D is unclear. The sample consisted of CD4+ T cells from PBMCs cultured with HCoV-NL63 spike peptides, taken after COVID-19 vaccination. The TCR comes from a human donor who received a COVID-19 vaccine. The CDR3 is CASSLAWQKNTEAFF. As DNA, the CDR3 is TGTGCCAGCAGCTTGGCTTGGCAAAAGAACACTGAAGCTTTCTTT.